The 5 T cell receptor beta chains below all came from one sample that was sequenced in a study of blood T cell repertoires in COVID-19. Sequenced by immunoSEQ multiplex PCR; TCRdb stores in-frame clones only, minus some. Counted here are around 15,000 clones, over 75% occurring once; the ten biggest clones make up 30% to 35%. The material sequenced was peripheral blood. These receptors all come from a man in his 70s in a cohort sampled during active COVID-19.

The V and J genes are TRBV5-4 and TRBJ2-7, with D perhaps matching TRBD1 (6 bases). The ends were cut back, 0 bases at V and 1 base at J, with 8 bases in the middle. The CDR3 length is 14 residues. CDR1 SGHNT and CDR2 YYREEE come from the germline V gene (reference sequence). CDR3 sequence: CASSLAGASYEQYF. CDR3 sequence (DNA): TGTGCCAGCAGCTTGGCAGGGGCTTCCTACGAGCAGTACTTC.

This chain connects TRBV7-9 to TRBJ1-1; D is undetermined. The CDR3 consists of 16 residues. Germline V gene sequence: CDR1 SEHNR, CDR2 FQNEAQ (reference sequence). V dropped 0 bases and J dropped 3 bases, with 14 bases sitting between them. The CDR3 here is CASSLASEGYDTEAFF. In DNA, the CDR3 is TGTGCCAGCAGCTTAGCTTCAGAGGGTTATGACACTGAAGCTTTCTTT.

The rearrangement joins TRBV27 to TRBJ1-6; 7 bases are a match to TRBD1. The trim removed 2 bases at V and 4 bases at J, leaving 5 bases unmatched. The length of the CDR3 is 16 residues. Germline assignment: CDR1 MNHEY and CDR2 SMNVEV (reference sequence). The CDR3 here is CASSLKGTAYNSPLHF. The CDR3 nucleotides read TGTGCCAGCAGTTTAAAGGGGACAGCGTATAATTCACCCCTCCACTTT.

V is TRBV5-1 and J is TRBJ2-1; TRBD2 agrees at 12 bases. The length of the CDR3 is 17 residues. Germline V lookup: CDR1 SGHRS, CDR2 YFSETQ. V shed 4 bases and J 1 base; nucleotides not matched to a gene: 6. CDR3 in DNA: TGCGCCAGCAGCCATACGACTAGCGGGAGATCCTACAATGAGCAGTTCTTC. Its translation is CASSHTTSGRSYNEQFF.

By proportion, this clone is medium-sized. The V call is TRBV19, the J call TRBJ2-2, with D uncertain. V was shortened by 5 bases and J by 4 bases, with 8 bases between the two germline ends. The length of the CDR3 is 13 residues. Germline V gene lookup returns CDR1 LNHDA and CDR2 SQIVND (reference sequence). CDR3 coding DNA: TGTGCCAGTAGTCCAACACGCACCGGGGAGCTGTTTTTT. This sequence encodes CASSPTRTGELFF.